Following are 4 T cell receptor beta chains from one sample sequenced in a study of OX40 agonist ivuxolimab in advanced cancers. Only in-frame clones appear in the TCRdb table, and some are missing; sequencing was by immunoSEQ multiplex PCR. This sample carries about 47,000 clones, approximately 81% of them seen once, and the ten largest clones take approximately 24%. Sequenced material: CD4+ or CD8+ T cells sorted from blood, taken in a trial of the OX40 agonist ivuxolimab. These receptors were collected from an adult with an advanced solid tumor such as melanoma, head and neck, liver or kidney cancer.

This sequence joins TRBV7-9 and TRBJ2-6; D unclear. The V gene lost 2 bases and the J gene lost 1 base, with 9 bases spanning the gap. Per the germline V gene, CDR1 is SEHNR and CDR2 is FQNEAQ (reference sequence). The CDR3 runs to 16 residues. The CDR3 protein is CASSLTLRSGANVLTF. For the CDR3, the DNA is TGTGCCAGCAGCTTAACGTTGCGGTCTGGGGCCAACGTCCTGACTTTC.

V and J are TRBV10-3 and TRBJ2-7; the match to TRBD2 covers 7 bases. The CDR3 is made up of 14 amino acids. The V gene end was trimmed by 10 bases and the J gene end by 1 base; junction bases not matched to a gene: 10. Germline-derived CDR1 and CDR2 are ENHRY and SYGVKD. CDR3 loop: CATGWEGGSYEQYF. The CDR3 DNA follows: TGTGCCACCGGTTGGGAGGGAGGTTCCTACGAGCAGTACTTC.

The chain has TRBV4-2 and TRBJ2-5; D unresolved. CDR3 size: 15 residues. V lost 0 bases, J lost 0 bases, and 8 bases lay in between. Per the germline V gene, CDR1 is LGHNA and CDR2 is YNFKEQ. CDR3 sequence: CASSQEGTDQETQYF. The DNA of the CDR3 is TGTGCCAGCAGCCAAGAAGGTACAGACCAAGAGACCCAGTACTTC.

Here the CDR3 reads CASSWTSSYNEQFF. The CDR3 DNA reads TGTGCCAGCAGTTGGACTAGCTCCTACAATGAGCAGTTCTTC. The gene calls are TRBV6-5 and TRBJ2-1; TRBD2 agrees at 7 bases. CDR1 is MNHEY and CDR2 is SVGAGI in the germline V gene. CDR3 size: 14 residues. Trimming took 4 bases from V and 0 from J; bases not matched to a gene: 0.